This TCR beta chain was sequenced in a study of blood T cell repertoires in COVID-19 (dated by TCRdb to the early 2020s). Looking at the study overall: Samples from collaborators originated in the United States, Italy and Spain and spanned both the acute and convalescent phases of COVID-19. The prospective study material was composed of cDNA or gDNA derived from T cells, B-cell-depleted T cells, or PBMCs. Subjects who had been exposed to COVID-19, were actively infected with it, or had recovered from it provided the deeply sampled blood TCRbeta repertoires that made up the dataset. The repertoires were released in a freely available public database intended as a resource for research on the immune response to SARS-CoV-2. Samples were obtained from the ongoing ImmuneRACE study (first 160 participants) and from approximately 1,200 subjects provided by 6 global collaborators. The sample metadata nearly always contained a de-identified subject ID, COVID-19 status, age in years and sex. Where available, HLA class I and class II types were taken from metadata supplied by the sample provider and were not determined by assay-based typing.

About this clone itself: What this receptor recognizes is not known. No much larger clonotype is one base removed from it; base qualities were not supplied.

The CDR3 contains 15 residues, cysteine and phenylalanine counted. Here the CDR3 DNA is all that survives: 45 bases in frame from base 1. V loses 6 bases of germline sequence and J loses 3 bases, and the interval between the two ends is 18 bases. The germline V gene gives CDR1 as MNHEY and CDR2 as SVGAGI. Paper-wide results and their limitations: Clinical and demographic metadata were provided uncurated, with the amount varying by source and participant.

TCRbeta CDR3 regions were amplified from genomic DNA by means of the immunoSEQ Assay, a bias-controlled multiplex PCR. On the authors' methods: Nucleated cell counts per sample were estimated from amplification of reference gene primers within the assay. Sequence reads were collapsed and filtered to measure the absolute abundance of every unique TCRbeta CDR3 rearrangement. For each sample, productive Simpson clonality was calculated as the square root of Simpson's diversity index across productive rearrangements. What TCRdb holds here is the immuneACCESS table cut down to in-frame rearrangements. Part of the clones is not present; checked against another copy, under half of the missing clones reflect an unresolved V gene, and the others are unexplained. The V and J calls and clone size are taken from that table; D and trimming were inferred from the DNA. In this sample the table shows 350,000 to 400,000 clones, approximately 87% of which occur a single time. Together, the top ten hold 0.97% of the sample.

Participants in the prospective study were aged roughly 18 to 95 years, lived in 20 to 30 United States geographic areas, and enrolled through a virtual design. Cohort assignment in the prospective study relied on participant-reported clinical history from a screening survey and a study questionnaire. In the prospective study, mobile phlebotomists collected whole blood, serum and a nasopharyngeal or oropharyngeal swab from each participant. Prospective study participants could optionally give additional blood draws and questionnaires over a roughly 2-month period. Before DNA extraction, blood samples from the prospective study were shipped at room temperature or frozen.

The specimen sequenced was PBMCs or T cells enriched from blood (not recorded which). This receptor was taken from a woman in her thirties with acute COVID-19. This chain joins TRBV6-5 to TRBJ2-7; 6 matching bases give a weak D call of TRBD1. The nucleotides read TGTGCCAGCAGGTCTTCACAGGGATCGGTCTACGAGCAGTACTTC. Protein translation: CASRSSQGSVYEQYF.